The sequence of this T cell receptor (beta chain) was determined in a study of blood T cell repertoires in COVID-19. Study as a whole: Spain, Italy and the United States supplied samples that represented acute and convalescent COVID-19. From T cells, B-cell-depleted T cells, or PBMCs came the material, which was cDNA or gDNA.

The authors' processing: The authors estimated nucleated cell counts from reference gene primer amplification. Here immunoSEQ multiplex PCR was the method, and the copy in TCRdb shows in-frame clones only, minus some. V and J calls and clone size are as listed in that table; D and trimming were resolved from the DNA. The sample yields around 45,000 clones, around 90% seen once. The CDR3 length is 16 residues. Germline V CDR1 and CDR2: SGHRS, YFSETQ. V was shortened by 1 base and J by 0 bases, with 11 bases between the two germline ends. Sequences were obtained from peripheral blood. This receptor was taken from a man between 60 and 70 years old with active COVID-19. The chain combines TRBV5-1 with TRBJ2-1; tentative D call: TRBD2 (6 bases). The CDR3 protein is CASSLQQTSSYNEQFF. The CDR3 nucleotides read TGCGCCAGCAGCTTGCAACAGACTAGCTCCTACAATGAGCAGTTCTTC.